These T cell receptor beta chains were read from a single sample in a study of cytotoxic CD8 clonotypes in ibrutinib-treated CLL. Some clones are missing from TCRdb's copy, which holds only in-frame ones; the method was immunoSEQ multiplex PCR. The sample consists of roughly 250,000 clones, 70% of them appearing once. This specimen consisted of PBMCs, obtained after 24 months of ibrutinib treatment. These receptors were obtained from a human donor with chronic lymphocytic leukemia. Each CDR3 is given with its conserved first and last residue. The D gene is left open where the match is weak. Clone size is given for some rows only: seen once, a few or many times, or a class if the clone is expanded.

few | TRBJ2-7 | TRBV19 | TRBD2 | CASSTRASGTSEQYF | TGTGCCAGTAGTACTCGGGCTAGCGGGACCAGCGAGCAGTACTTC
. | TRBJ2-1 | TRBV4-3 | . | CASSQEPPGASSYNEQFF | TGCGCCAGCAGCCAAGAACCCCCCGGGGCGAGCTCCTACAATGAGCAGTTCTTC
. | TRBJ2-7 | TRBV27 | TRBD2 | CASSLSGLARDEQYF | TGTGCCAGCAGTTTATCGGGACTAGCGCGAGACGAGCAGTACTTC
few | TRBJ1-1 | TRBV30 | . | CALTVLKNTEAFF | TGTGCCTTGACAGTCCTAAAGAACACTGAAGCTTTCTTT
. | TRBJ1-4 | TRBV6-6 | . | CASRHEVPGGLFF | TGTGCCAGCAGACACGAGGTTCCGGGGGGGCTGTTTTTT
. | TRBJ1-5 | TRBV7-8 | TRBD1 | CASSSTGEGQPQHF | TGTGCCAGCAGCTCAACAGGGGAGGGTCAGCCCCAGCATTTT
. | TRBJ2-7 | TRBV9 | TRBD2 | CASSQTSGVTYEQYF | TGTGCCAGCAGCCAAACTAGCGGGGTTACCTACGAGCAGTACTTC
. | TRBJ1-2 | TRBV5-4 | . | CASSWDRVGGYGYTF | TGTGCCAGCAGCTGGGACCGCGTCGGGGGCTATGGCTACACCTTC
. | TRBJ2-2 | TRBV25-1 | . | CASRPGGAYTGELFF | TGTGCCAGCCGCCCGGGGGGCGCTTACACCGGGGAGCTGTTTTTT
. | TRBJ2-4 | TRBV19 | TRBD1 | CASSMGTGGIRDIQYF | TGTGCCAGTAGTATGGGGACAGGGGGGATTAGAGACATTCAGTACTTC
. | TRBJ1-5 | TRBV27 | . | CASATRQANQPQHF | TGTGCCAGCGCCACCCGACAGGCCAATCAGCCCCAGCATTTT
once | TRBJ2-5 | TRBV28 | . | CASSTLWGIGETQYF | TGTGCCAGCAGTACACTCTGGGGTATAGGGGAGACCCAGTACTTC
once | TRBJ2-7 | TRBV28 | . | CASRVEVGYEQYF | TGTGCCAGCAGGGTGGAGGTGGGGTACGAGCAGTACTTC
. | TRBJ1-1 | TRBV28 | . | CASSRGGFGNTEAFF | TGTGCCAGCAGTCGGGGTGGATTTGGGAACACTGAAGCTTTCTTT
. | TRBJ1-1 | TRBV19 | TRBD1 | CASRVTGSTEAFF | TGTGCCAGTAGAGTGACAGGGTCGACTGAAGCTTTCTTT
. | TRBJ2-7 | TRBV27 | . | CASSPIGRGGQYF | TGTGCCAGCAGTCCCATCGGGCGAGGCGGGCAGTACTTC
. | TRBJ1-3 | TRBV5-6 | . | CASSAGQSSGNTIYF | TGTGCCAGCAGCGCCGGACAGTCCTCTGGAAACACCATATATTTT
. | TRBJ1-2 | TRBV9 | . | CASSVDNYGYTF | TGTGCCAGCAGCGTAGATAACTATGGCTACACCTTC
. | TRBJ2-1 | TRBV27 | . | CASSSRGNEQFF | TGTGCCAGCAGTTCCAGAGGCAATGAGCAGTTCTTC
. | TRBJ2-7 | TRBV19 | . | CASSPDPSSETSYEQYF | TGTGCCAGTAGTCCGGACCCTTCTAGCGAAACCTCCTACGAGCAGTACTTC
. | TRBJ1-4 | TRBV2 | . | CASSVVATNEKLFF | TGTGCCAGCAGTGTAGTTGCAACTAATGAAAAACTGTTTTTT
once | TRBJ2-1 | TRBV27 | . | CASSPWRAYEQFF | TGTGCCAGCAGTCCATGGCGGGCATATGAGCAGTTCTTC
. | TRBJ2-7 | TRBV29-1 | . | CSVGTGDEQYF | TGCAGCGTTGGAACCGGGGACGAGCAGTACTTC
. | TRBJ1-1 | TRBV5-6 | . | CASSLWGTVEAFF | TGTGCCAGCAGCTTGTGGGGGACGGTTGAAGCTTTCTTT
few | TRBJ2-7 | TRBV7-9 | . | CASSRDDAYEQYF | TGTGCCAGCAGCAGGGATGATGCCTACGAGCAGTACTTC
. | TRBJ2-3 | TRBV27 | . | CASSLTRLPDTQYF | TGTGCCAGCAGTCTAACAAGGCTACCAGATACGCAGTATTTT
. | TRBJ1-2 | TRBV7-2 | . | CASSSGRLYTF | TGTGCCAGCAGCTCTGGACGGCTCTACACCTTC
. | TRBJ2-7 | TRBV11-1 | . | CASSPWAYGSSYEQYF | TGTGCCAGCAGCCCCTGGGCCTACGGGAGCTCCTACGAGCAGTACTTC
. | TRBJ2-5 | TRBV7-6 | . | CASSLVQKETQYF | TGTGCCAGCAGCTTAGTGCAGAAAGAGACCCAGTACTTC
. | TRBJ1-3 | TRBV7-9 | TRBD1 | CASSLGPPGGSGNTIYF | TGTGCCAGCAGCTTAGGGCCCCCAGGGGGATCTGGAAACACCATATATTTT
. | TRBJ1-1 | TRBV6-5 | . | CASRGVENKAFF | TGTGCCAGCAGGGGGGTGGAAAATAAAGCTTTCTTT
. | TRBJ1-5 | TRBV9 | . | CASSQTDSDQPQHF | TGTGCCAGCAGCCAAACTGACAGCGATCAGCCCCAGCATTTT
few | TRBJ2-7 | TRBV2 | TRBD1 | CANGQGGYEQYF | TGTGCCAACGGACAGGGGGGCTACGAGCAGTACTTC
few | TRBJ2-3 | TRBV7-2 | . | CASSLGPSAGDTQYF | TGTGCCAGCAGCTTAGGGCCTAGCGCGGGGGATACGCAGTATTTT
. | TRBJ1-2 | TRBV2 | . | CAGKTRENGYTF | TGTGCCGGCAAAACCAGGGAAAATGGCTACACCTTC
. | TRBJ2-5 | TRBV27 | . | CASGGRGTQYF | TGTGCCAGCGGGGGACGGGGGACCCAGTACTTC
few | TRBJ2-7 | TRBV7-9 | . | CASSLGQGGSSYEQYF | TGTGCCAGCAGCTTAGGCCAGGGGGGCTCCTCCTACGAGCAGTACTTC
. | TRBJ2-2 | TRBV11-3 | TRBD2 | CASSAYGSGRAGELFF | TGTGCCAGCAGCGCCTACGGAAGCGGGAGGGCCGGGGAGCTGTTTTTT
. | TRBJ2-1 | TRBV27 | . | CASSLQSSLSYNEQFF | TGTGCCAGCAGTTTACAGTCTAGTTTGTCCTACAATGAGCAGTTCTTC
. | TRBJ2-5 | TRBV7-9 | . | CASSRDNQETQYF | TGTGCCAGCAGCCGGGACAACCAAGAGACCCAGTACTTC
. | TRBJ2-7 | TRBV20-1 | . | CSAIDTPGQYF | TGCAGTGCTATCGACACCCCTGGGCAGTACTTC
. | TRBJ1-5 | TRBV6-6 | . | CASSYSTSGGQPQHF | TGTGCCAGCAGTTACTCGACGTCAGGCGGTCAGCCCCAGCATTTT
. | TRBJ2-7 | TRBV27 | . | CASSSDGSGSEQYF | TGTGCCAGCAGTTCCGACGGGAGTGGGAGCGAGCAGTACTTC
once | TRBJ1-2 | TRBV29-1 | . | CSAFKRGQGQYGYTF | TGCAGCGCCTTTAAACGGGGACAAGGACAGTATGGCTACACCTTC
. | TRBJ2-7 | TRBV2 | . | CASSAAYEQYF | TGTGCCAGCAGTGCTGCCTACGAGCAGTACTTC
. | TRBJ2-7 | TRBV15 | . | CATSRERGSYEQYF | TGTGCCACCAGCAGAGAGAGGGGGTCCTACGAGCAGTACTTC
. | TRBJ2-7 | TRBV7-3 | TRBD1 | CASSPGQGSREQYF | TGTGCCAGCAGCCCGGGACAGGGATCGAGGGAGCAGTACTTC